One T cell receptor (beta chain) is described in this entry. Unique molecular identifiers were incorporated when the TCRbeta library was constructed. MiXCR was run by TCRdb on the PCR reads, yielding one entry per CDR3 protein. The sample contains some 640,000 distinct CDR3 sequences, 16% of which appear only once. The trim removed 0 bases at V and 5 bases at J, leaving 4 bases unmatched. The CDR3 is made up of 15 amino acids. The germline V gene has CDR1 SGHRS and CDR2 YFSETQ. The data were obtained in a study of T-cell reconstitution after alpha-beta-depleted transplantation in children. This clonotype was sampled from a human donor who donated a stem cell graft to a child with acute myeloid leukemia. The material sequenced was PBMCs from the stem cell graft donor, taken from the stem cell graft. The chain has TRBV5-1 and TRBJ2-3; 9 nucleotides line up with TRBD2. The CDR3 loop reads CASSLEAGGLDTQYF. CDR3 DNA sequence: TGCGCCAGCAGCTTGGAGGCGGGGGGGCTAGATACGCAGTATTTT.